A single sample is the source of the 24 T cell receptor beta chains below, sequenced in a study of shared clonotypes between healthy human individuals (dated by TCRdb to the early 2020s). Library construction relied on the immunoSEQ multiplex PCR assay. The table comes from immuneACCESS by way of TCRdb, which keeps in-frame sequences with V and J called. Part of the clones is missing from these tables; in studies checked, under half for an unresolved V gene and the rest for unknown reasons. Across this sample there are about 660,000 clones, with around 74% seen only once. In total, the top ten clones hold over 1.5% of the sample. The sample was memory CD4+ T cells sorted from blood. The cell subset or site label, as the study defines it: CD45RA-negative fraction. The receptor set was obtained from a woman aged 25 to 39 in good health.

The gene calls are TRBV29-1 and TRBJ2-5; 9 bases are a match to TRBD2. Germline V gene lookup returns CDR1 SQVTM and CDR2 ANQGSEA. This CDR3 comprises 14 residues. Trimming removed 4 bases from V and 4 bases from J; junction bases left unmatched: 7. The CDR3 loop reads CSVVPAGGRETQYF. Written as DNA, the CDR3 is TGCAGCGTTGTTCCAGCGGGAGGACGAGAGACCCAGTACTTC.

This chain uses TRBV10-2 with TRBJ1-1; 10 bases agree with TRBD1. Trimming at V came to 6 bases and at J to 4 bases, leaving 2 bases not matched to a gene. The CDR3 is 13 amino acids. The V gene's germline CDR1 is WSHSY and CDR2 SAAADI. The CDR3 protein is CASRGQGVTEAFF. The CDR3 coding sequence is TGCGCCAGCAGAGGACAGGGGGTCACTGAAGCTTTCTTT.

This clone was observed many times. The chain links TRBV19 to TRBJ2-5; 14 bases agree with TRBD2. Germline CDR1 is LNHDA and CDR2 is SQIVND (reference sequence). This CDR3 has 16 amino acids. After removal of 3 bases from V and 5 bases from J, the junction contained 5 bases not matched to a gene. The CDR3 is CASSMGLAGAGETQYF. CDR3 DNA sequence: TGTGCCAGTAGTATGGGACTAGCGGGAGCGGGGGAGACCCAGTACTTC. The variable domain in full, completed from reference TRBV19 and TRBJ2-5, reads DGGITQSPKYLFRKEGQNVTLSCEQNLNHDAMYWYRQDPGQGLRLIYYSQIVNDFQKGDIAEGYSVSREKKESFPLTVTSAQKNPTAFYLCASSMGLAGAGETQYFGPGTRLLVL.

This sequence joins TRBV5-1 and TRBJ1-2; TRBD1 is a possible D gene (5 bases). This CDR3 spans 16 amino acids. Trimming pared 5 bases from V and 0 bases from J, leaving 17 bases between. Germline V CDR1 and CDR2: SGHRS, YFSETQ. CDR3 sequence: CASRLTWDVANYGYTF. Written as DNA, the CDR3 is TGCGCCAGCAGGTTAACATGGGACGTAGCTAACTATGGCTACACCTTC.

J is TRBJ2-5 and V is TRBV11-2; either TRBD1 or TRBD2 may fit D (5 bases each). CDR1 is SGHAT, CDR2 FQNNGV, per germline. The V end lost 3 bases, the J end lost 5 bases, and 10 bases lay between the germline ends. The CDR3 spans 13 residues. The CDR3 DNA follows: TGTGCCAGCAGCTTGAGGGGAGTCGAGACCCAGTACTTC. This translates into CASSLRGVETQYF.

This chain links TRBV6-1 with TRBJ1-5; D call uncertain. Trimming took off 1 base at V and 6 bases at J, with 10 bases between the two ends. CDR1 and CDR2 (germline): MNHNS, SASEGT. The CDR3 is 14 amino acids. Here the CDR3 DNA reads TGTGCCAGCAGTGAAGTGGGCGGTAGTCAGCCCCAGCATTTT. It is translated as CASSEVGGSQPQHF.

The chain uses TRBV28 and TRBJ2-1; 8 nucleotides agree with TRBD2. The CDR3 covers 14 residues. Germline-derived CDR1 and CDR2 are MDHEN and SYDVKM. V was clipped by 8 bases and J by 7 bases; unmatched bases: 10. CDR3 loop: CASHVGREGNEQFF. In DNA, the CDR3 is TGTGCCAGCCATGTGGGACGGGAGGGAAATGAGCAGTTCTTC.

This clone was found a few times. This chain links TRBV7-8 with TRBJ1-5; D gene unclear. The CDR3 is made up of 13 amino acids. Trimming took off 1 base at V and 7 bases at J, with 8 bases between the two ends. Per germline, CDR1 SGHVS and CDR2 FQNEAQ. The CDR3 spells CASSLEVGQPQHF. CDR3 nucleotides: TGTGCCAGCAGCTTAGAGGTGGGACAGCCCCAGCATTTT.

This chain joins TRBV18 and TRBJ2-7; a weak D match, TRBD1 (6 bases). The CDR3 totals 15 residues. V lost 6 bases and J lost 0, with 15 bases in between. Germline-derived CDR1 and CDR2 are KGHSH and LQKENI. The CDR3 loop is CASSHGQKSSYEQYF. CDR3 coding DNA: TGTGCCAGCTCCCACGGACAGAAGAGCTCCTACGAGCAGTACTTC. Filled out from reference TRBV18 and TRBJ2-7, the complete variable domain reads NAGVMQNPRHLVRRRGQEARLRCSPMKGHSHVYWYRQLPEEGLKFMVYLQKENIIDESGMPKERFSAEFPKEGPSILRIQQVVRGDSAAYFCASSHGQKSSYEQYFGPGTRLTVT.

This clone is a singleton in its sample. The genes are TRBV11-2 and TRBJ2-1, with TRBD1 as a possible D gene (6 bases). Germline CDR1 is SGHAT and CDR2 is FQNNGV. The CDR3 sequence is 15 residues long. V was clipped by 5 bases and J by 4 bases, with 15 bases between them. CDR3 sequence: CASSLQGGGYNEQFF. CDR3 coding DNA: TGTGCCAGCAGCCTACAGGGTGGGGGTTACAATGAGCAGTTCTTC.

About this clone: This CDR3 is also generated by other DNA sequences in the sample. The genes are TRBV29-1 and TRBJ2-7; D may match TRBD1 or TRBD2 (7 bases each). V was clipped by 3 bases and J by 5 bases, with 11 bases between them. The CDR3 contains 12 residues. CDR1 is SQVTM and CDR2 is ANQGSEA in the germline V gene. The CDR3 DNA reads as TGCAGCGTTGACAGGGGGGGTGACGAGCAGTACTTC. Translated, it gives CSVDRGGDEQYF.

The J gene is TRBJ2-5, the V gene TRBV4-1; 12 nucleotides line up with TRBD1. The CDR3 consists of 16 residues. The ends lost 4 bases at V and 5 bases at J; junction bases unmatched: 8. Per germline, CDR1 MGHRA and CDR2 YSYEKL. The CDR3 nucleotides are TGCGCCAGCAGCCGTTCGGGACAGGGGGCCGATGAGACCCAGTACTTC. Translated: CASSRSGQGADETQYF.

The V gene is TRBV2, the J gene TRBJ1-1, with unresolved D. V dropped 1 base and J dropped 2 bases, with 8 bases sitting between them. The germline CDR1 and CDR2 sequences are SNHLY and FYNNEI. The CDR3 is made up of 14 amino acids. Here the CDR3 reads CASSEVVGNTEAFF. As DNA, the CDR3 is TGTGCCAGCAGTGAAGTCGTGGGTAACACTGAAGCTTTCTTT.

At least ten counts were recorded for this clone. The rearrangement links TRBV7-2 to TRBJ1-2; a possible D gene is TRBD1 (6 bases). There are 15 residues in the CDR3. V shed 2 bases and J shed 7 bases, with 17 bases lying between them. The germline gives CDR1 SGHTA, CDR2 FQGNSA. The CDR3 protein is CASSLSQGEGGGYTF. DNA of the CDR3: TGTGCCAGCAGCTTAAGCCAGGGAGAAGGGGGTGGCTACACCTTC.

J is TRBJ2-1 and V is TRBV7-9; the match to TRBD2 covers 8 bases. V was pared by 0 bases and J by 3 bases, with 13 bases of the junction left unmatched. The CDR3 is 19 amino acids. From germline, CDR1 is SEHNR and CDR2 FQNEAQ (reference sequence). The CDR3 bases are TGTGCCAGCAGCTTAGCATTTGTGTTGGCGGGAGGCCTCTACAATGAGCAGTTCTTC. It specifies CASSLAFVLAGGLYNEQFF.

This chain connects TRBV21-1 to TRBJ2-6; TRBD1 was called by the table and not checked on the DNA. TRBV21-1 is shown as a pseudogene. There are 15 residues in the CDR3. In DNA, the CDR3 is TGTGCCAGTATGGAGGGGGCTGGAGGGGCCAACGTCCTGACTTTC. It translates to CASMEGAGGANVLTF.

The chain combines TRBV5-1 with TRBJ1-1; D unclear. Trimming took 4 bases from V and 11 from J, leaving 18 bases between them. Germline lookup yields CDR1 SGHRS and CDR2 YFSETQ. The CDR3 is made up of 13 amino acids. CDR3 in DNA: TGCGCCAGCAGCACTAATAGCCTCAGTCAGGCTTTCTTT. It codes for CASSTNSLSQAFF.

The CDR3 spells CASSLGQIAGDEQFF. CDR3 DNA sequence: TGTGCCAGCAGCTTAGGACAGATAGCGGGAGATGAGCAGTTCTTC. The chain carries TRBV7-9 and TRBJ2-1; 9 nucleotides agree with TRBD2. This CDR3 is built from 15 residues. V dropped 1 base and J dropped 8; count of bases not matched to a gene: 6. Per germline, CDR1 SEHNR and CDR2 FQNEAQ (reference sequence).

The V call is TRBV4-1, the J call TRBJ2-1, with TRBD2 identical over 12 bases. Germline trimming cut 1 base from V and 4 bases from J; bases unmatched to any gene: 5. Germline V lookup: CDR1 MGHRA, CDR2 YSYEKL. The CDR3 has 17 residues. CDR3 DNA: TGCGCCAGCAGCCAAGTTTCCGGACTAGCGGGATACAATGAGCAGTTCTTC. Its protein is CASSQVSGLAGYNEQFF.

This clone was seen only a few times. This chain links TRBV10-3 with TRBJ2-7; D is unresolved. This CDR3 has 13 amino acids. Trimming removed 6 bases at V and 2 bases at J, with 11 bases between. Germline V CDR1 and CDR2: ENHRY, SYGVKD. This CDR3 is CAISADTAYEQYF. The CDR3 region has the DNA TGTGCCATCAGCGCAGACACGGCCTACGAGCAGTACTTC.

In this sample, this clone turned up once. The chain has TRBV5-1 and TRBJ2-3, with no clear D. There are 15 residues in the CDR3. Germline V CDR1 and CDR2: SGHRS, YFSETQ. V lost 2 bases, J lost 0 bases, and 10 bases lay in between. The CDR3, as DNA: TGCGCCAGCAGCTTATCAACTTCTAGCACAGATACGCAGTATTTT. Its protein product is CASSLSTSSTDTQYF.

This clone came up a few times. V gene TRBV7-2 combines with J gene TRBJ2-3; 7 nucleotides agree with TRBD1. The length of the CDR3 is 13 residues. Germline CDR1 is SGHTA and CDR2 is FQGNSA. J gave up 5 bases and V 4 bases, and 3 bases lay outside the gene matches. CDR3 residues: CASSYRQGDTQYF. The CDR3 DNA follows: TGTGCCAGCAGCTACCGACAGGGAGATACGCAGTATTTT.

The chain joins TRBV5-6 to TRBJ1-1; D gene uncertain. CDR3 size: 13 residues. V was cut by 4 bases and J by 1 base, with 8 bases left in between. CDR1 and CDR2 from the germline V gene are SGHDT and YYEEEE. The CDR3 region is CASSARQNTEAFF. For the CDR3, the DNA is TGTGCCAGCAGCGCTCGACAGAACACTGAAGCTTTCTTT.

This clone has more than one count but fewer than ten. The CDR3 bases are TGTGCCAGCAGCACCCAAAGGGGGGGGACCCAGTACTTC. Amino acids: CASSTQRGGTQYF. V usage is TRBV7-7 and J usage is TRBJ2-5; weak D call: TRBD2 (7 bases). CDR1 and CDR2 (germline): SSHAT, FNYEAQ (reference sequence). The CDR3 spans 13 residues. Trimming shortened V by 5 bases and J by 7 bases, and 14 bases separated the two germline ends.